This passage covers 18 T cell receptor beta chains from one sample sequenced in a study of cytomegalovirus exposure and HLA in healthy donors. Amplification used 60 Vbeta primers and 13 Jbeta primers. Some clones are missing from TCRdb's copy, which holds only in-frame ones; the method was immunoSEQ multiplex PCR. The sample gives 250,000 or so clones, around 81% of which show up once; around 8% is in the top ten. Sequenced input: PBMCs. Receptors originate from a woman in her sixties or seventies in good health and CMV-seropositive.

This clone was counted many times. The chain links TRBV5-1 to TRBJ2-1; a weak D match, TRBD2 (6 bases). Germline V gives CDR1 SGHRS, CDR2 YFSETQ. The length of the CDR3 is 11 residues. The ends were cut back, 6 bases at V and 10 bases at J, with 11 bases in the middle. The CDR3 nucleotides are TGCGCCAGCAAGGAGGGAGCGGAGCAGTTCTTC. This encodes CASKEGAEQFF. Using reference TRBV5-1 and TRBJ2-1 for the parts outside the CDR3, the full variable domain is KAGVTQTPRYLIKTRGQQVTLSCSPISGHRSVSWYQQTPGQGLQFLFEYFSETQRNKGNFPGRFSGRQFSNSRSEMNVSTLELGDSALYLCASKEGAEQFFGPGTRLTVL.

This sequence joins TRBV7-3 and TRBJ1-5; D ambiguous. The CDR3 spans 13 residues. V lost 1 base, J lost 6 bases, and 7 bases lay in between. Germline loops: CDR1 SGHTA, CDR2 FQGTGA. The CDR3 DNA follows: TGTGCCAGCAGCTTAAATCCGGGTCAGCCCCAGCATTTT. The encoded protein is CASSLNPGQPQHF.

The DNA of the CDR3 is TGCGCCAGCAGTGATCGGACAAGTGACTACAATGAGCAGTTCTTC. Translating it yields CASSDRTSDYNEQFF. The genes are TRBV10-1 and TRBJ2-1; D is perhaps TRBD1 (5 bases). Trimming removed 3 bases at V and 3 bases at J, with 12 bases between. Germline values: CDR1 WNHNN, CDR2 SYGVQD (reference sequence). This CDR3 comprises 15 residues.

This chain connects TRBV10-3 to TRBJ2-4, with 10 nucleotides matching TRBD2. CDR3 length equals 18 residues. The V and J ends lost 0 bases and 1 base, in that order; junction bases with no gene match: 6. Germline CDR1 and CDR2: ENHRY and SYGVKD. The CDR3 is CAISESPSGSFAKNIQYF. The CDR3 DNA follows: TGTGCCATCAGTGAGTCACCTAGCGGGAGTTTCGCCAAAAACATTCAGTACTTC.

This chain joins TRBV30 and TRBJ1-2, with 11 bases fitting TRBD1. The CDR3 spans 14 residues. V trimming: 3 bases; J trimming: 7 bases; junction bases outside the gene matches: 7. Germline assignment: CDR1 GTSNPN and CDR2 SVGIG (reference sequence). The CDR3 DNA is TGTGCCTGGAGCCCCGGACAGGGGGCTGGTGGCTACACCTTC. Its protein product is CAWSPGQGAGGYTF. Complete variable domain (other parts from reference TRBV30 and TRBJ1-2): SQTIHQWPATLVQPVGSPLSLECTVEGTSNPNLYWYRQAAGRGLQLLFYSVGIGQISSEVPQNLSASRPQDRQFILSSKKLLLSDSGFYLCAWSPGQGAGGYTFGSGTRLTVV.

The chain is built from TRBV5-1 and TRBJ2-7; maybe TRBD1 (6 bases). Per germline, CDR1 SGHRS and CDR2 YFSETQ. The CDR3 sequence is 13 residues long. The V and J ends lost 4 bases and 5 bases respectively, with 13 bases between them. CDR3 amino acids: CASSQTGIHEQYF. In DNA form, the CDR3 reads TGCGCCAGCAGCCAAACAGGGATCCACGAGCAGTACTTC.

This rearrangement joins TRBV5-5 to TRBJ2-3; TRBD2 agrees at 10 bases. CDR1 SGHKS and CDR2 YYEKEE come from the germline V gene (reference sequence). CDR3 size: 17 residues. V lost 4 bases, J lost 2 bases, and 10 bases stayed unmatched. The CDR3 nucleotides read TGTGCCAGCAGCCCCGGTAGGGGGACTAGCGTCACAGATACGCAGTATTTT. Amino acid sequence: CASSPGRGTSVTDTQYF. The full variable domain, completed using reference TRBV5-5 and TRBJ2-3, is DAGVTQSPTHLIKTRGQQVTLRCSPISGHKSVSWYQQVLGQGPQFIFQYYEKEERGRGNFPDRFSARQFPNYSSELNVNALLLGDSALYLCASSPGRGTSVTDTQYFGPGTRLTVL.

The chain has TRBV27 and TRBJ2-7; 12 bases line up with TRBD2. The CDR3 runs to 17 residues. Germline CDR1 reads MNHEY; CDR2 reads SMNVEV (reference sequence). Trimming took 5 bases from V and 4 from J; bases not matched to a gene: 12. CDR3 DNA sequence: TGTGCCAGCAGTCCTCATAGACTAGCGGGAGTCGTATACGAGCAGTACTTC. This sequence encodes CASSPHRLAGVVYEQYF.

This sequence joins TRBV20-1 and TRBJ1-1; weak D call: TRBD1 (5 bases). The CDR3 is made up of 11 amino acids. The V gene's germline CDR1 is DFQATT and CDR2 SNEGSKA (reference sequence). The CDR3 nucleotides are TGCAGGGGGTTGGGGGGCACTGAAGCTTTCTTT. This sequence encodes CRGLGGTEAFF.

The gene calls are TRBV10-3 and TRBJ2-7; 11 nucleotides match TRBD2. The CDR3 is 15 residues long. In germline, CDR1 is ENHRY, CDR2 SYGVKD. The V and J ends lost 4 bases and 4 bases, in that order; junction bases with no gene match: 6. CDR3 nucleotide sequence: TGTGCCATCAGTGGGTTTACTAGCGGGAGTTACGAGCAGTACTTC. It is translated as CAISGFTSGSYEQYF.

The V call is TRBV29-1, the J call TRBJ2-1, with D unclear. From germline, CDR1 is SQVTM and CDR2 ANQGSEA. V was pared by 2 bases and J by 7 bases, with 6 bases between. The CDR3 has 11 residues. CDR3 residues: CSVEWRNEQFF. The CDR3 DNA reads TGCAGCGTTGAATGGAGAAATGAGCAGTTCTTC.

The chain is built from TRBV7-2 and TRBJ1-2; D possibly corresponds to TRBD1 (6 bases). From germline, CDR1 is SGHTA and CDR2 FQGNSA. The CDR3 is made up of 17 amino acids. V lost 0 bases and J lost 4, with 18 bases in between. The CDR3 here is CASSLANALGGRYGYTF. The DNA of the CDR3 is TGTGCCAGCAGCTTAGCAAACGCGTTGGGGGGGCGCTATGGCTACACCTTC. The whole variable domain, filled in from reference TRBV7-2 and TRBJ1-2, reads GAGVSQSPSNKVTEKGKDVELRCDPISGHTALYWYRQSLGQGLEFLIYFQGNSAPDKSGLPSDRFSAERTGGSVSTLTIQRTQQEDSAVYLCASSLANALGGRYGYTFGSGTRLTVV.

V is TRBV5-5 and J is TRBJ2-5; 8 bases map to TRBD1. The CDR3 totals 14 residues. With 3 bases clipped from V and 5 bases from J, the junction kept 6 bases outside the gene matches. In germline, CDR1 is SGHKS, CDR2 YYEKEE (reference sequence). Here the CDR3 reads CASSSQGAGETQYF. DNA of the CDR3: TGTGCCAGCAGCTCTCAGGGGGCCGGGGAGACCCAGTACTTC.

The J gene is TRBJ2-7, the V gene TRBV7-9; weak D call: TRBD2 (5 bases). Germline V lookup: CDR1 SEHNR, CDR2 FQNEAQ (reference sequence). The CDR3 sequence is 14 residues long. Between the trimmed V and J ends, which lost 5 bases and 0 bases, there was a span of 11 bases. CDR3 bases: TGTGCCAGCAGCCCTCAACTAGGCTCCTACGAGCAGTACTTC. Protein sequence: CASSPQLGSYEQYF.

There are a few counts of this clone. The chain joins TRBV11-2 to TRBJ2-3; 7 nucleotides line up with TRBD2. The germline CDR1 and CDR2 sequences are SGHAT and FQNNGV. The V segment lost 8 bases and the J segment 1 base; nucleotides outside the gene matches: 9. The CDR3 extends over 15 amino acids. This chain's CDR3 is CASRLEAGGTDTQYF. CDR3 sequence (DNA): TGTGCCAGCCGCCTCGAGGCGGGAGGCACAGATACGCAGTATTTT.

The V gene is TRBV5-1, the J gene TRBJ1-1; tentative D call: TRBD1 (5 bases). Germline V gene lookup returns CDR1 SGHRS and CDR2 YFSETQ. The CDR3 is 14 amino acids. Trimming left V 6 bases short and J 0 bases short, with 12 bases between. DNA of the CDR3: TGCGCCAGCAATCAAGACAGAATGAACACTGAAGCTTTCTTT. This translates into CASNQDRMNTEAFF.

In this sample, this clone turned up once. The V call is TRBV7-3, the J call TRBJ2-7; D is unclear. Trimming took off 0 bases at V and 4 bases at J, with 13 bases between the two ends. The CDR3 runs to 15 residues. Germline CDR1 and CDR2: SGHTA and FQGTGA. DNA for the CDR3: TGTGCCAGCAGCTTAACGAGCACAGAGCCTTACGAGCAGTACTTC. Translation: CASSLTSTEPYEQYF.

The rearrangement joins TRBV9 to TRBJ2-7; the match to TRBD1 covers 7 bases. The CDR3 has 15 residues. CDR1 SGDLS and CDR2 YYNGEE come from the germline V gene. J was trimmed by 5 bases and V by 3 bases; bases with no gene match: 11. CDR3 nucleotide sequence: TGTGCCAGCAGCGACACGGGACAGTTGTTCCACGAGCAGTACTTC. This sequence encodes CASSDTGQLFHEQYF.